This T cell receptor (beta chain) was identified in a study of blood T cell repertoires in COVID-19 (dated by TCRdb to 2019 to 2021). In terms of the full investigation: Samples covering the acute and convalescent phases of COVID-19 were provided by collaborators in the United States, Italy and Spain. The material from the prospective study consisted of cDNA or gDNA derived from T cells, B-cell-depleted T cells, or PBMCs. Subjects who had been exposed to COVID-19, were actively infected with it, or had recovered from it provided the deeply sampled blood TCRbeta repertoires that made up the dataset. The repertoires were made available in a free public database intended to serve as a resource for research on the immune response to SARS-CoV-2. Samples were obtained from the ongoing ImmuneRACE study (first 160 participants) and from 1,254 subjects provided by 6 global collaborators. The sample metadata nearly always contained a de-identified subject ID, COVID-19 status, age in years and sex. Where available, HLA class I and class II types were obtained from metadata supplied by the sample provider rather than from assay-based typing. The study at large found these results: How much clinical and demographic metadata was included differed by source and by participant, and the metadata was provided uncurated.

The CDR3 sequence holds 16 residues, the cysteine and phenylalanine included. Of the read, only the CDR3 DNA is kept; its 48 bases are in frame from base 1. The germline V gene supplies CDR1 MGHRA and CDR2 YSYEKL. Clipping removes 4 bases from V and 1 base from J, with 9 as the unmatched junction base count. Collaborating institutions collected whole blood in K2EDTA tubes following their own protocols. For TCRbeta analysis, collaborators shipped samples as frozen whole blood, isolated PBMCs, or DNA extracted from either of those sample types. Remarks on this clone: This receptor's antigen is unknown. Base qualities are not at hand, and no much larger clone is one base apart.

TCRbeta CDR3 regions were amplified from genomic DNA by means of the immunoSEQ Assay, a bias-controlled multiplex PCR. As for how the authors treated the data: The number of nucleated cells in each sample was estimated from the amplification of reference gene primers within the assay. To quantify the absolute abundance of each unique TCRbeta CDR3 rearrangement, sequence reads were collapsed and filtered. For each sample, productive Simpson clonality was calculated as the square root of Simpson's diversity index over productive rearrangements. TCRdb took this table from immuneACCESS and kept in-frame rearrangements with V and J called. Such tables lack part of the clones; where checked against another copy, unresolved V genes explain under half of the gap, and the rest is unexplained. The V and J calls and the clone size are those of that table, but D and trimming were determined from the DNA. The table for this sample lists around 100,000 clones; approximately 87% of them were counted only once. Of the sample, 15% is held by the ten largest clones.

This receptor chain uses TRBV4-1 and TRBJ1-2; 7 of the junction bases match TRBD1. The receptor's source is a human donor in a cohort sampled during active COVID-19. Sequencing used peripheral blood. In nucleotides, the sequence is TGCGCCAGCAGCCCCCAGGACAGGCTAAGTAACTATGGCTACACCTTC. Translated, this is CASSPQDRLSNYGYTF.